This record looks at one T cell receptor (beta chain) sequence and its context. This clonotype has a handful of counts. This receptor's antigen is unknown. No base quality information exists; no much larger clone differs at one position. CDR1 and CDR2 are drawn from the germline V gene (reference sequence): PRHDT, FYEKMQ. Inclusive of the bounding cysteine and phenylalanine, the CDR3 is 15 residues long. The read is trimmed to its CDR3 DNA, 45 bases read in frame from base 1. Trimming removed 0 bases from V and 5 bases from J, leaving 13 bases between the germline ends. Libraries were constructed by RT-PCR. Sequencer: NextSeq 550. The public reads were run again by TCRdb, first through fastp at Q25 and then through MiXCR, and only productive beta chains were kept. Rows are combined by CDR3 protein, so each entry shows the most common genes and DNA. Recorded for this sample are about a million distinct CDR3 sequences; about 20% of them occurred a single time. Around 5.5% of the sample rests with the top ten.

The source of the sample is a study of patients and donors after allogeneic stem cell transplantation (dated by TCRdb to the early 2020s). This TCR was recovered from a human donor who was either an allogeneic HSCT recipient or a stem cell or donor lymphocyte infusion donor (not recorded which). It is not recorded whose cells these are; they may come from a transplant donor. Sequenced input: blood, either unsorted or a sorted T cell fraction (not recorded which). The rearranged segments are TRBV13 and TRBJ2-5; perhaps TRBD1 is the D gene, with 8 bases matching. CDR3 sequence: CASSLGGQGGETQYF. The DNA sequence is TGTGCCAGCAGCTTAGGCGGACAGGGAGGGGAGACCCAGTACTTC.